The 8 T cell receptor beta chains below all came from one sample that was sequenced in a study of PD-L1 blockade in urothelial cancer. Data came from immunoSEQ multiplex PCR; TCRdb stores just in-frame clones and leaves some out. The sample comprises tens of thousands of clones, 60% to 80% of which are singletons, and approximately 3.3% rests with the top ten. The input for sequencing was PBMCs, taken around atezolizumab (anti-PD-L1) treatment. These receptors came from a man aged 65 to 79 with urothelial cancer.

This chain joins TRBV6-6 and TRBJ2-1; D remains unclear. Germline V gene lookup returns CDR1 MNHNY and CDR2 SVGAGI (reference sequence). Deletions cut 2 bases from V and 3 bases from J, with 5 bases between. The CDR3 is 13 amino acids. In DNA, the CDR3 is TGTGCCAGCAGTTACGCGCTCTACAATGAGCAGTTCTTC. Its translation: CASSYALYNEQFF.

The V and J genes are TRBV27 and TRBJ2-3; tentatively, D is TRBD2 (5 bases). The CDR3 covers 15 residues. Germline CDR1 MNHEY, CDR2 SMNVEV (reference sequence). Trimming removed 7 bases at V and 2 bases at J, with 16 bases between. The CDR3 reads CASNGLAGSTDTQYF. DNA for the CDR3: TGTGCCAGCAACGGACTGGCCGGCTCCACAGATACGCAGTATTTT.

V is TRBV29-1 and J is TRBJ2-3; 12 bases fit TRBD2. CDR1 is SQVTM and CDR2 is ANQGSEA in the germline V gene. V was pared by 3 bases and J by 2 bases, with 9 bases of the junction left unmatched. The CDR3 has 17 residues. CDR3 coding DNA: TGCAGCGTTGAGCTAGCGGGAGGGAGAAGTCACACAGATACGCAGTATTTT. This sequence encodes CSVELAGGRSHTDTQYF.

This rearrangement joins TRBV2 to TRBJ2-1, with D maybe TRBD2 (5 bases). From germline, CDR1 is SNHLY and CDR2 FYNNEI. This CDR3 is built from 15 residues. The V end was cut by 7 bases, the J end by 3 bases, with 16 bases between. CDR3 in amino acids: CASNSFLRGYNEQFF. The CDR3 DNA sequence: TGTGCCAGCAACTCGTTTCTACGGGGCTACAATGAGCAGTTCTTC.

The chain employs TRBV5-6 and TRBJ1-6; 7 nucleotides line up with TRBD1. The CDR3 contains 14 residues. CDR1 is SGHDT and CDR2 is YYEEEE in the germline V gene. The J segment lost 10 bases and the V segment lost 0 bases, leaving 4 bases of the junction unmatched. The DNA of the CDR3 is TGTGCCAGCAGCTTGGGACAGGGAGGATCACCCCTCCACTTT. Its translation is CASSLGQGGSPLHF.

The chain couples TRBV6-1 to TRBJ1-2; 8 bases map to TRBD1. The V and J ends lost 8 bases and 4 bases, in that order; junction bases with no gene match: 6. Germline lookup yields CDR1 MNHNS and CDR2 SASEGT. The CDR3 totals 13 residues. Here the CDR3 DNA reads TGTGCCAGCGGGGGACAGGAGCGCTATGGCTACACCTTC. It encodes CASGGQERYGYTF.

This clone showed up just a few times. V usage is TRBV7-2 and J usage is TRBJ2-7; 7 bases map to TRBD2. The CDR3 length is 13 residues. The V segment lost 2 bases and the J segment 6 bases; nucleotides outside the gene matches: 4. CDR1 and CDR2 from the germline V gene are SGHTA and FQGNSA. The CDR3 region has the DNA TGTGCCAGCAGCTTACAACGCGGGGGCGAGCAGTACTTC. Protein: CASSLQRGGEQYF.

CDR3 coding DNA: TGCGCCAGCCGGGACAGGGCGTCTAGCACAGATACGCAGTATTTT. Protein product: CASRDRASSTDTQYF. The chain links TRBV5-1 to TRBJ2-3; the match to TRBD1 covers 9 bases. From germline, CDR1 is SGHRS and CDR2 YFSETQ. V gave up 7 bases and J gave up 0 bases; unmatched junction bases: 6. This CDR3 is built from 15 residues.